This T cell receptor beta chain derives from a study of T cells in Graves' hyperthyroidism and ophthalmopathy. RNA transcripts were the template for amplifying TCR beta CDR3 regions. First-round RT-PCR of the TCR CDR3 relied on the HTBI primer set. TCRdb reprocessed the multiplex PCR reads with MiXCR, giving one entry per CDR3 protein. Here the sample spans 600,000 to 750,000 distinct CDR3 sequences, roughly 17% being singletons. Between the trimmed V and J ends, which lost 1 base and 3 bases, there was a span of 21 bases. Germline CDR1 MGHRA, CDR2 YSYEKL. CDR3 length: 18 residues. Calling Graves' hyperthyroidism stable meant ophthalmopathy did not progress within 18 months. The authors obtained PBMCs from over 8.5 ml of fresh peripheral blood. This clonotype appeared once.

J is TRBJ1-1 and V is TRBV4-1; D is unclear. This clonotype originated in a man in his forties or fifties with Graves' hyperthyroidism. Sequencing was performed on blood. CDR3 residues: CASSQARTELQPYTEAFF. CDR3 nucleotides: TGCGCCAGCAGCCAAGCCAGGACGGAGCTACAGCCGTACACTGAAGCTTTCTTT.